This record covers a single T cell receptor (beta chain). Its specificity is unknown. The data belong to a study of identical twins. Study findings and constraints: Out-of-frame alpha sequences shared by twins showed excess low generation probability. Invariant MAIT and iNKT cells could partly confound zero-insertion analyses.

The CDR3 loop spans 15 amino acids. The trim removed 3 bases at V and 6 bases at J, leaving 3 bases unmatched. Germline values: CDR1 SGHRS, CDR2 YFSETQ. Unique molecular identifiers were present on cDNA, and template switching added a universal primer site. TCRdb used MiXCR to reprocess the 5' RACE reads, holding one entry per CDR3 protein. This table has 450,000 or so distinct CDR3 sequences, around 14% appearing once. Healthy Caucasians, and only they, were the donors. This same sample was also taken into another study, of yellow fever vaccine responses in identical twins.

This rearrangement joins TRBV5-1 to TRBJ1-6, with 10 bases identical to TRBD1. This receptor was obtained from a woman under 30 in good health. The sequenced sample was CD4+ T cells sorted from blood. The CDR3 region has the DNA TGCGCCAGCAGCTCCCGGGACAGGGGTAATTCACCCCTCCACTTT. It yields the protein CASSSRDRGNSPLHF.